A single sample gave rise to the 4 T cell receptor beta chains below, sequenced in a study of blood T cell repertoires in COVID-19. The assay was immunoSEQ multiplex PCR, and TCRdb's table has in-frame clones only and misses some. Among about 150,000 clones listed, 65% to 90% were seen once. The sequenced sample consisted of peripheral blood. These receptors were collected from a man aged 65 to 85 with acute or convalescent COVID-19.

This rearrangement joins TRBV2 to TRBJ2-5; possibly TRBD2 for D (7 bases). This CDR3 is built from 13 residues. The germline V gene has CDR1 SNHLY and CDR2 FYNNEI. V was shortened by 1 base and J by 7 bases, with 10 bases between the two germline ends. CDR3 loop: CASSEDGGRTQYF. For the CDR3, the DNA is TGTGCCAGCAGTGAAGACGGGGGGCGGACCCAGTACTTC.

This chain connects TRBV30 to TRBJ2-5, with D maybe TRBD2 (6 bases). The CDR3 totals 15 residues. The germline V and J ends were trimmed by 0 bases and 1 base, with 12 bases remaining between them. CDR1 is GTSNPN and CDR2 is SVGIG in the germline V gene (reference sequence). CDR3 residues: CAWSVLRGSQETQYF. In DNA, the CDR3 is TGTGCCTGGAGTGTACTGCGGGGCAGCCAAGAGACCCAGTACTTC.

CDR3 sequence (DNA): TGCGCCAGCAGCCAAAGTGTCCTAGCGGGAGTCTACAATGAGCAGTTCTTC. Protein: CASSQSVLAGVYNEQFF. The V and J genes are TRBV4-1 and TRBJ2-1; 10 nucleotides line up with TRBD2. The CDR3 totals 17 residues. J was trimmed by 3 bases and V by 2 bases; bases with no gene match: 7. Per the germline V gene, CDR1 is MGHRA and CDR2 is YSYEKL.

V and J are TRBV7-8 and TRBJ2-2; D is perhaps TRBD1 (5 bases). The V end lost 5 bases, the J end lost 3 bases, and 13 bases lay between the germline ends. The CDR3 loop spans 15 amino acids. In germline, CDR1 is SGHVS, CDR2 FQNEAQ. CDR3 bases: TGTGCCAGCAGCCCACAGACAGTGCACACCGGGGAGCTGTTTTTT. Translating it yields CASSPQTVHTGELFF.